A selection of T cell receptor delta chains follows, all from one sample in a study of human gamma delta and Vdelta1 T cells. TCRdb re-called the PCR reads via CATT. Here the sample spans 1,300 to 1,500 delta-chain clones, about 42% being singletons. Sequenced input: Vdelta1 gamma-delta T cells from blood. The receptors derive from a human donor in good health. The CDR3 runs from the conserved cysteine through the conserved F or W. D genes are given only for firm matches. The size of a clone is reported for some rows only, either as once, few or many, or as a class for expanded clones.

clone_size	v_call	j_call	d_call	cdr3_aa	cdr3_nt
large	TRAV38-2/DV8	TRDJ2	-	CAYRSVTYGRGKRRTAQLFF	TGTGCTTATAGGAGCGTAACCTACGGCCGGGGGAAACGGCGGACAGCACAACTCTTCTTT
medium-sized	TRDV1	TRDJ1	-	CALGSKEGLYTDKLIF	TGTGCTCTTGGGTCAAAGGAGGGACTCTACACCGATAAACTCATCTTT
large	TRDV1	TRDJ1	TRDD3	CALGGRVLGDTPDKLIF	TGTGCTCTTGGGGGGAGGGTACTGGGGGATACTCCCGATAAACTCATCTTT
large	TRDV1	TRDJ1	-	CALGDAFRGGDKLIF	TGTGCTCTTGGGGATGCCTTCCGTGGGGGCGATAAACTCATCTTT
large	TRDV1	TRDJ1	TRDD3	CALGAQRSSYRTGGYALGPPDKLIF	TGTGCTCTTGGGGCTCAAAGGAGTTCCTATCGTACTGGGGGATACGCGCTGGGCCCTCCCGATAAACTCATCTTT
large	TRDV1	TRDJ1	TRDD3	CALGELDFRTWDTGGLRYTDKLIF	TGTGCTCTTGGGGAACTGGACTTCCGGACCTGGGATACTGGGGGCCTACGGTACACCGATAAACTCATCTTT
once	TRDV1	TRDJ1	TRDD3	CALGELTRRGLPRGIRRRTDKLIF	TGTGCTCTTGGGGAACTTACAAGACGGGGCCTTCCTAGGGGGATACGGCGCCGGACTGATAAACTCATCTTT
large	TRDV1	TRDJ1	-	CALGDPGPSIWGHYTDKLIF	TGTGCTCTTGGGGACCCAGGCCCCTCCATCTGGGGTCACTACACCGATAAACTCATCTTT
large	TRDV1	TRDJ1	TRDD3	CALGELAPRLLGVGTDKLIF	TGTGCTCTTGGGGAACTAGCCCCTCGCTTACTGGGGGTGGGCACCGATAAACTCATCTTT
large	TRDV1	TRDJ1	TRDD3	CALGEPSEGWGIPGDKLIF	TGTGCTCTTGGGGAGCCTTCCGAAGGCTGGGGGATACCCGGCGATAAACTCATCTTT
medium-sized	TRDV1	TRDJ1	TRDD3	CALGDRPGPPNPLTGGYSTDKLIF	TGTGCTCTTGGGGACCGACCCGGACCTCCGAACCCCCTTACTGGGGGATATTCTACCGATAAACTCATCTTT
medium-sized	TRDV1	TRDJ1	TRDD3	CALGERPTAGGYHTDKLIF	TGTGCTCTTGGGGAAAGACCTACAGCTGGGGGATACCACACCGATAAACTCATCTTT
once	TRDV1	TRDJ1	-	CALGERGLPKTGAPSDTDKLIF	TGTGCTCTTGGGGAACGGGGCCTTCCTAAGACTGGGGCTCCGTCCGACACCGATAAACTCATCTTT
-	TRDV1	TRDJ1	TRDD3	CALGELGGDITDKLIF	TGTGCTCTTGGGGAACTAGGAGGGGATATCACCGATAAACTCATCTTT
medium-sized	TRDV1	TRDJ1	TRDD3	CALGAVPLWGIGTDKLIF	TGTGCTCTTGGGGCCGTTCCCTTATGGGGGATAGGAACCGATAAACTCATCTTT
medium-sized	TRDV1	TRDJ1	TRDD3	CALGERKRRVRGIPADKLIF	TGTGCTCTTGGGGAACGAAAGAGGAGGGTCAGGGGGATACCGGCCGATAAACTCATCTTT
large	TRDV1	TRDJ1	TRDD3	CALGERFVRAPNLLGDTGDTDKLIF	TGTGCTCTTGGGGAACGGTTTGTGAGGGCGCCCAATCTACTGGGGGATACGGGTGACACCGATAAACTCATCTTT
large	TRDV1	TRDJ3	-	CALGPQASSSSWDTRQMFF	TGTGCTCTTGGGCCCCAGGCTTCCTCTAGCTCCTGGGACACCCGACAGATGTTTTTC
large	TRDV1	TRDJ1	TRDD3	CALGELSGFLLLGDTVKLIF	TGTGCTCTTGGGGAACTGTCGGGTTTCCTACTCCTGGGGGATACAGTGAAACTCATCTTT
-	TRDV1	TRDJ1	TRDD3	CALGGLGWGITDTDKLIF	TGTGCTCTTGGGGGCCTAGGCTGGGGGATAACGGACACCGATAAACTCATCTTT
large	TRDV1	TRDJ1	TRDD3	CALGGYEGNADKLIF	TGTGCTCTGGGGGGATACGAGGGTAACGCCGATAAACTCATCTTT
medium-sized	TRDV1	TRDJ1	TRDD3	CALGRALRGRIRTDKLIF	TGTGCTCTTGGGAGAGCTCTCCGAGGGCGGATACGGACCGATAAACTCATCTTT
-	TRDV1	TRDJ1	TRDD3	CALGEGPHASDWGIRTDKLIF	TGTGCTCTTGGGGAAGGGCCCCATGCTTCGGACTGGGGGATACGCACCGATAAACTCATCTTT
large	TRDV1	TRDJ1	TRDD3	CALGELYRSNWGIRADKLIF	TGTGCTCTTGGGGAACTTTATCGGTCCAACTGGGGGATACGTGCCGATAAACTCATCTTT
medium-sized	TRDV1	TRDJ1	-	CALGERIEHTFADKLIF	TGTGCTCTTGGGGAACGAATAGAGCATACCTTCGCCGATAAACTCATCTTT
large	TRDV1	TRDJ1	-	CALGRGSLPWGSAARYTDKLIF	TGTGCTCTTGGGAGGGGAAGCCTTCCCTGGGGATCCGCCGCCCGGTACACCGATAAACTCATCTTT
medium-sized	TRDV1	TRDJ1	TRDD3	CALGDSAFPTWMSWGTSPYTDKLIF	TGTGCTCTTGGGGACTCGGCCTTCCCAACGTGGATGTCCTGGGGGACCAGCCCATACACCGATAAACTCATCTTT
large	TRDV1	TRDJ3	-	CALGDPLLMGWDTRQMFF	TGTGCTCTTGGGGACCCCCTCCTGATGGGCTGGGACACCCGACAGATGTTTTTC
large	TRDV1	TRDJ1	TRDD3	CALGELSRPDDSFNWGIRVGKLIF	TGTGCTCTTGGGGAACTTTCGAGACCCGACGATTCTTTTAACTGGGGGATACGCGTCGGTAAACTCATCTTT
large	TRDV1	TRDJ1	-	CALGDYFIRPYTDKLIF	TGTGCTCTTGGGGACTATTTTATCCGACCCTACACCGATAAACTCATCTTT
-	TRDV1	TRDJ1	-	CALGEHSPPRGPNQADKLIF	TGTGCTCTTGGGGAACATTCCCCCCCACGAGGTCCAAACCAAGCCGATAAACTCATCTTT
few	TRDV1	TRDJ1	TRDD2	CALGASRFLPDIRGGPHTDKLIF	TGTGCTCTTGGGGCCTCTCGTTTCCTTCCTGATATCCGAGGGGGGCCCCACACCGATAAACTCATCTTT
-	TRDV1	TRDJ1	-	CALAYTLHLPYDKLIF	TGTGCTCTTGCCTACACTTTGCACTTGCCTTACGATAAACTCATCTTT
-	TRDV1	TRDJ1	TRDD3	CALGAQRSSYRTGGYRTDKLIF	TGTGCTCTTGGGGCTCAAAGGAGTTCCTATCGTACTGGGGGATACCGAACCGATAAACTCATCTTT
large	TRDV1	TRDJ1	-	CALGGSLPTGWGIKADKLIF	TGTGCTCTTGGGGGCAGCCTTCCTACGGGCTGGGGGATTAAAGCCGATAAACTCATCTTT
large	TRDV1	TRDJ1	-	CALGEIPGPFLLWGAYTDKLIF	TGTGCTCTTGGGGAAATCCCCGGGCCATTCCTACTCTGGGGAGCGTACACCGATAAACTCATCTTT
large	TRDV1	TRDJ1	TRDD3	CALGEPGGEGTSYPPNWGIRDKLIF	TGTGCTCTTGGGGAACCTGGGGGGGAAGGAACTTCCTACCCCCCTAACTGGGGGATACGCGACAAACTCATCTTT
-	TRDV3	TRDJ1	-	CASNYRYWDTPNTDKLIF	TGTGCCTCCAACTACAGGTACTGGGACACCCCTAACACCGATAAACTCATCTTT
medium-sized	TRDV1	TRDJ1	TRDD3	CALGEVELGVPPTGKLIF	TGTGCTCTTGGGGAAGTGGAGCTGGGGGTCCCCCCGACCGGCAAACTCATCTTT
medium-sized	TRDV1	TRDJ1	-	CALGEGLRRHARGPYKLIF	TGTGCTCTTGGGGAAGGGCTACGGCGTCACGCGAGGGGCCCCTATAAACTCATCTTT
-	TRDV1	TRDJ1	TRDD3	CALGDLGGDITDKLIF	TGTGCTCTTGGGGACCTAGGAGGGGATATCACCGATAAACTCATCTTT
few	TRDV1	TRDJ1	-	CALGEHRTDTDKLIF	TGTGCTCTTGGGGAACACAGGACCGACACCGATAAACTCATCTTT
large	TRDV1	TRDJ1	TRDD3	CALGDRPGLPLKYWGILGTMKLIF	TGTGCTCTTGGGGACCGCCCGGGGCTTCCTCTCAAGTACTGGGGGATACTGGGAACGATGAAACTCATCTTT
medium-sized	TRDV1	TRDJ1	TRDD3	CALGERRRGIGGADKLIF	TGTGCTCTTGGGGAGAGAAGACGGGGGATAGGGGGGGCCGATAAACTCATCTTT
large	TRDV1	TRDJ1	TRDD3	CALGEPILGDTDKLIF	TGTGCTCTTGGGGAACCTATACTGGGGGATACCGATAAACTCATCTTT
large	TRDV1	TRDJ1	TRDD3	CALGKPLAWGILGDNTDKLIF	TGTGCTCTTGGGAAGCCTCTGGCCTGGGGGATACTAGGGGACAACACCGATAAACTCATCTTT
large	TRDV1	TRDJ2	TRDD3	CALGELKGNTGAWETAQLFF	TGTGCTCTTGGGGAACTTAAGGGGAATACTGGGGCTTGGGAGACAGCACAACTCTTCTTT
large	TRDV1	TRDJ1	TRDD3	CALGDFTGGTHTDKLIF	TGTGCTCTTGGGGATTTTACTGGGGGTACCCACACCGATAAACTCATCTTT
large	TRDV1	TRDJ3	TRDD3	CALGETPLWGGYAITTHSWDTRQMFF	TGTGCTCTTGGGGAAACCCCCCTTTGGGGGGGATACGCGATCACTACTCACTCCTGGGACACCCGACAGATGTTTTTC
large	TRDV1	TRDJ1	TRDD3	CALGVISYLARGIRTDKLIF	TGTGCTCTTGGGGTGATTTCCTACTTGGCTCGGGGGATACGCACCGATAAACTCATCTTT